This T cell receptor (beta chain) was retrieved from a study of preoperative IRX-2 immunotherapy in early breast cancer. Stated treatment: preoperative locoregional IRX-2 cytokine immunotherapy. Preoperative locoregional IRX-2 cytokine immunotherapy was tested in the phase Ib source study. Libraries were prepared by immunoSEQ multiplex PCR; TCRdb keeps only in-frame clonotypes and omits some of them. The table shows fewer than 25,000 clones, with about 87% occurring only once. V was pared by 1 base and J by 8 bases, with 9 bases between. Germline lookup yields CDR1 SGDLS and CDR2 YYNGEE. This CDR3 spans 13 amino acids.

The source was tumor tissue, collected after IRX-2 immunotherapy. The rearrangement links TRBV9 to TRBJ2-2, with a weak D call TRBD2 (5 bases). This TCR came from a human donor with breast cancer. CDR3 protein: CASSVSWEGELFF. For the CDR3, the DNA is TGTGCCAGCAGCGTATCTTGGGAGGGGGAGCTGTTTTTT.